This T cell receptor (beta chain) was obtained from a study of spatial heterogeneity in lung cancer. Study-wide context: TCR and UMI combinations that were unique each appeared, on average, more than ten times in raw reads. Study-wide results and limits: It was found that expanded intratumoral alpha and beta TCR counts tracked tumor mutation counts.

TCRdb processed the 5' RACE reads anew with MiXCR; each CDR3 protein has one entry. This sample has around 9,800 distinct CDR3 sequences, with more than 7% found just once. Described time point: sample taken at primary tumor resection. TCRs were sequenced from unsorted whole RNA of tumor, nontumor lung or PBMC. In germline, CDR1 is GTSNPN, CDR2 SVGIG (reference sequence). The CDR3 is 13 residues long. V lost 3 bases and J 1 base, leaving 9 bases between the germline ends. This clonotype was found once. Its antigen is currently unknown. This beta chain is off target for a library built for alpha chains, so its abundance means little.

The V gene is TRBV30, the J gene TRBJ1-1; D gene ambiguous. The starting material was lung tumor tissue, obtained at surgery. This TCR was sampled from a female donor with early-stage non-small cell lung cancer. The CDR3 loop reads CAWRRATNTEAFF. As DNA, the CDR3 is TGTGCCTGGAGAAGAGCTACGAACACTGAAGCTTTCTTT.